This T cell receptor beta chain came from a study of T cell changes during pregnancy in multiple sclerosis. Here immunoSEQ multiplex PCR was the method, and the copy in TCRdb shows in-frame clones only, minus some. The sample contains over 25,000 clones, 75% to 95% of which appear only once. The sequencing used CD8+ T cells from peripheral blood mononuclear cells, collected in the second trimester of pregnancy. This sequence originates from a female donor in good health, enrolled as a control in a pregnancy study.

The CDR3 region has the DNA TGTGCCAGCAGTTATGGACAGGGCCAACAGCCCCAGCATTTT. It is translated as CASSYGQGQQPQHF. The rearrangement links TRBV27 to TRBJ1-5; 8 nucleotides agree with TRBD1. This CDR3 has 14 amino acids. The germline gives CDR1 MNHEY, CDR2 SMNVEV (reference sequence). Losses at the gene ends were 4 bases for V and 7 bases for J; bases not matched to a gene: 6.